This is a list of T cell receptor beta chains from one sample in a study of blood T cell repertoires in COVID-19. The assay was immunoSEQ multiplex PCR, and TCRdb's table has in-frame clones only and misses some. The repertoire includes approximately 76,000 clones, around three quarters of them detected once, and 35% to 45% sits in the top ten. Material for sequencing was peripheral blood. The receptors shown here come from an older woman with acute or convalescent COVID-19. The CDR3 runs from the conserved cysteine through the conserved F or W. Each record gives: J gene, V gene, CDR3 protein.

TRBJ2-6 | TRBV5-6 | CASSPDSAGANVLTF
TRBJ2-6 | TRBV14 | CASSQDRGRSGANVLTF
TRBJ2-5 | TRBV6-1 | CASSDGTGLETQYF
TRBJ2-7 | TRBV5-1 | CASSIKTDYEQYF
TRBJ1-6 | TRBV30 | CAWSLGQGTSSPLHF
TRBJ1-2 | TRBV12-3/TRBV12-4 | CASSLAGGHGYTF
TRBJ1-6 | TRBV2 | CAGGQRYNSPLHF
TRBJ2-1 | TRBV30 | CAWSEYGQRSSYNEQFF
TRBJ2-4 | TRBV21-1 | CASSKEGQGRAKNIQYF
TRBJ1-6 | TRBV27 | CASSFLDSSYNSPLHF
TRBJ2-3 | TRBV2 | CASSAGQGARDTQYF
TRBJ2-7 | TRBV7-8 | CASSLISSEQYF
TRBJ2-1 | TRBV10-3 | CAIRDFTYNEQFF
TRBJ1-6 | TRBV6-5 | CASSLMTGNNSPLHF
TRBJ2-6 | TRBV6-2/TRBV6-3 | CASSDTGAGANVLTF
TRBJ1-5 | TRBV6-5 | CASSERSNQPQHF